The 25 T cell receptor beta chains reported below all come from one sample, sequenced in a study of early T cells in non-severe SARS-CoV-2 infection. TCRdb re-called the 5' RACE reads with MiXCR, one entry per CDR3 protein. Of some 67,000 distinct CDR3 sequences in the sample, around 13% were seen once. Sequencing input: whole blood. The receptors originated from an adult who was a healthcare worker with PCR-confirmed SARS-CoV-2 infection or an uninfected control (not recorded which).

The sample holds a few counts of this clonotype. V usage is TRBV2 and J usage is TRBJ1-6, with D tentatively TRBD1 (6 bases). This CDR3 contains 15 residues. Between the trimmed V and J ends, which lost 1 base and 10 bases, there was a span of 14 bases. Germline CDR1 reads SNHLY; CDR2 reads FYNNEI. CDR3: CASSEGRGGRSPLHF. CDR3 DNA sequence: TGTGCCAGCAGTGAAGGCAGGGGTGGTAGGTCACCCCTCCACTTT. The variable domain in full, with the rest retrieved from reference TRBV2 and TRBJ1-6, is EPEVTQTPSHQVTQMGQEVILRCVPISNHLYFYWYRQILGQKVEFLVSFYNNEISEKSEIFDDQFSVERPDGSNFTLKIRSTKLEDSAMYFCASSEGRGGRSPLHFGNGTRLTVT.

This clonotype occurred once. The V call is TRBV2, the J call TRBJ2-3; tentative D call: TRBD2 (5 bases). Germline assignment: CDR1 SNHLY and CDR2 FYNNEI. The CDR3 sequence is 16 residues long. V lost 6 bases, J lost 2 bases, and 18 bases lay in between. CDR3 sequence (DNA): TGTGCCAGCAGAGCTACTAGTTCGCTATTCACAGATACGCAGTATTTT. The encoded protein is CASRATSSLFTDTQYF.

There are many counts of this clonotype. The chain employs TRBV11-2 and TRBJ2-5, with D possibly called TRBD1 or TRBD2 (5 bases each). The germline V gene has CDR1 SGHAT and CDR2 FQNNGV. The V end was cut by 5 bases, the J end by 2 bases, with 12 bases between. CDR3 length: 14 residues. CDR3 protein: CASSQGRVQETQYF. CDR3 coding DNA: TGTGCCAGCAGCCAGGGACGAGTACAAGAGACCCAGTACTTC.

The table lists this clonotype with a few counts. This chain joins TRBV29-1 and TRBJ2-7; no reliable D call. CDR1 is SQVTM, CDR2 ANQGSEA, per germline. Trimming removed 6 bases at V and 3 bases at J, with 15 bases between. CDR3 length: 13 amino acids. The CDR3 region is CSVATLLGYEQYF. CDR3 DNA: TGCAGCGTGGCGACCCTACTGGGCTACGAGCAGTACTTC.

This clonotype has a count of ten or more. The V call is TRBV7-9, the J call TRBJ2-3, with D uncertain. CDR1 SEHNR and CDR2 FQNEAQ come from the germline V gene (reference sequence). V was cut by 5 bases and J by 4 bases, with 22 bases left in between. The CDR3 loop spans 17 amino acids. The chain's CDR3 is CASSPKKVRDTPDTQYF. CDR3 in DNA: TGTGCCAGCAGCCCGAAAAAGGTCCGAGATACACCAGATACGCAGTATTTT.

A few counts support this clonotype. The rearrangement links TRBV7-3 to TRBJ1-6; TRBD1 matches 8 bases. V shed 5 bases, J shed 10 bases, and the junction held 4 bases outside the gene matches. The length of the CDR3 is 13 residues. Germline loops: CDR1 SGHTA, CDR2 FQGTGA. The CDR3 sequence is CASSTTGESPLHF. The CDR3 DNA follows: TGTGCCAGCAGCACGACAGGGGAATCACCCCTCCACTTT. The full variable domain, with the rest looked up from reference TRBV7-3 and TRBJ1-6, is GAGVSQTPSNKVTEKGKYVELRCDPISGHTALYWYRQSLGQGPEFLIYFQGTGAADDSGLPNDRFFAVRPEGSVSTLKIQRTERGDSAVYLCASSTTGESPLHFGNGTRLTVT.

This clonotype came up a few times. The chain joins TRBV7-2 to TRBJ2-7; 9 bases are a match to TRBD2. With 3 bases clipped from V and 3 bases from J, the junction kept 9 bases outside the gene matches. The germline CDR1 and CDR2 sequences are SGHTA and FQGNSA. The CDR3 loop spans 16 amino acids. The CDR3 DNA sequence: TGTGCCAGCAGCTTTCAAGTAGCGGGGGCCCACTACGAGCAGTACTTC. Translated: CASSFQVAGAHYEQYF.

The chain links TRBV6-2 or TRBV6-3 to TRBJ2-3; tentatively, D is TRBD2 (5 bases). Germline V gives CDR1 MNHEY, CDR2 SVGEGT. The CDR3 runs to 15 residues. The V end was cut by 2 bases, the J end by 4 bases, with 13 bases between. CDR3 in amino acids: CASSYRVGGPDTQYF. The CDR3 DNA is TGTGCCAGCAGTTACCGGGTCGGAGGTCCAGATACGCAGTATTTT.

This clonotype has more than one count but fewer than ten. V gene TRBV7-9 combines with J gene TRBJ2-7, with 7 positions matching TRBD1. V dropped 3 bases and J dropped 2; count of bases not matched to a gene: 4. This CDR3 has 14 amino acids. Germline values: CDR1 SEHNR, CDR2 FQNEAQ (reference sequence). CDR3 nucleotides: TGTGCCAGCAGCTTTGAAGGGGGCACCTACGAGCAGTACTTC. This translates into CASSFEGGTYEQYF.

This chain joins TRBV5-4 and TRBJ2-5; D call uncertain. V dropped 2 bases and J dropped 2 bases, with 7 bases sitting between them. CDR1 and CDR2 (germline): SGHNT, YYREEE (reference sequence). The CDR3 runs to 13 residues. The CDR3 bases are TGTGCCAGCAGCTTCGCTCATCAAGAGACCCAGTACTTC. As protein: CASSFAHQETQYF.

This clonotype was counted many times. The chain is built from TRBV7-9 and TRBJ1-1; 10 nucleotides align to TRBD1. This CDR3 contains 14 residues. Trimming cost V 5 bases and J 5 bases; bases outside gene matches: 5. Looked up from germline, CDR1 is SEHNR and CDR2 is FQNEAQ (reference sequence). Here the CDR3 DNA reads TGTGCCAGCAGCCCTCGACAGGGGGCAACTGAAGCTTTCTTT. Amino acids: CASSPRQGATEAFF.

The genes are TRBV7-3 and TRBJ1-2; 7 nucleotides line up with TRBD1. Germline CDR1 is SGHTA and CDR2 is FQGTGA. The CDR3 is made up of 15 amino acids. The ends lost 5 bases at V and 2 bases at J; junction bases unmatched: 8. CDR3 in amino acids: CASSPGQASNYGYTF. The CDR3 DNA reads TGTGCCAGCAGCCCCGGACAGGCCAGCAACTATGGCTACACCTTC.

This clonotype appeared a few times. The rearrangement uses TRBV3-1 and TRBJ2-3; no clear D gene. The CDR3 contains 13 residues. V was clipped by 0 bases and J by 5 bases, with 6 bases between them. Germline V gives CDR1 LGHDT, CDR2 YNNKEL (reference sequence). The chain's CDR3 is CASSQDPRDTQYF. CDR3 in DNA: TGTGCCAGCAGCCAAGACCCAAGAGATACGCAGTATTTT.

This clonotype came up many times. The chain uses TRBV25-1 and TRBJ1-2; no clear D. Trimming cost V 1 base and J 7 bases, with 4 bases left between them. Per germline, CDR1 MGHDK and CDR2 SYGVNS. CDR3 length equals 11 residues. The CDR3 DNA is TGTGCCAGCAGTGAATTGGGTGGCTACACCTTC. It encodes CASSELGGYTF.

The gene calls are TRBV15 and TRBJ2-6; 8 bases match TRBD2. The CDR3 contains 19 residues. The germline CDR1 and CDR2 sequences are LNHNV and YYDKDF (reference sequence). V shed 5 bases, J shed 0 bases, and the junction held 12 bases outside the gene matches. The CDR3 DNA is TGTGCCACCAGCCCCCGGGGGGGGGCAGGAAGCTCTGGGGCCAACGTCCTGACTTTC. It yields the protein CATSPRGGAGSSGANVLTF. The full variable domain, completed using reference TRBV15 and TRBJ2-6, is DAMVIQNPRYQVTQFGKPVTLSCSQTLNHNVMYWYQQKSSQAPKLLFHYYDKDFNNEADTPDNFQSRRPNTSFCFLDIRSPGLGDTAMYLCATSPRGGAGSSGANVLTFGAGSRLTVL.

V and J are TRBV7-2 and TRBJ2-5; 8 nucleotides align to TRBD2. The J segment lost 5 bases and the V segment lost 1 base, leaving 12 bases of the junction unmatched. Germline V gene data show CDR1 as SGHTA and CDR2 as FQGNSA. The CDR3 covers 17 residues. DNA for the CDR3: TGTGCCAGCAGCTTAGGGCCAGCGGGGGACCCCAGGGAGACCCAGTACTTC. Its protein is CASSLGPAGDPRETQYF.

This clonotype occurred many times. The rearrangement uses TRBV29-1 and TRBJ1-2, with unresolved D. V was clipped by 4 bases and J by 1 base, with 10 bases between them. The CDR3 sequence is 13 residues long. Germline V gene lookup returns CDR1 SQVTM and CDR2 ANQGSEA. CDR3: CSVGTGVNYGYTF. CDR3 coding DNA: TGCAGCGTTGGTACCGGGGTTAACTATGGCTACACCTTC.

This clonotype was detected only a few times. V and J are TRBV7-9 and TRBJ2-1; weak D call: TRBD1 (7 bases). Germline lookup yields CDR1 SEHNR and CDR2 FQNEAQ (reference sequence). CDR3 length: 15 amino acids. Trimming removed 7 bases from V and 8 bases from J, with 21 bases in between. The CDR3 DNA sequence: TGTGCCAGCACTCAGATTGGAGGGGGCAGAGATGAGCAGTTCTTC. Translation: CASTQIGGGRDEQFF. The variable domain in full, with the rest retrieved from reference TRBV7-9 and TRBJ2-1, is DTGVSQNPRHKITKRGQNVTFRCDPISEHNRLYWYRQTLGQGPEFLTYFQNEAQLEKSRLLSDRFSAERPKGSFSTLEIQRTEQGDSAMYLCASTQIGGGRDEQFFGPGTRLTVL.

Turning to this clonotype: At one end, the junction sequence differs from germline, possibly due to a read error. This chain links TRBV11-3 with TRBJ1-4; D is uncertain. Per the germline V gene, CDR1 is SGHNT and CDR2 is YENEEA. The CDR3 is 9 residues long. The CDR3 here is CASSPSLCF. CDR3 nucleotides: TGTGCCAGCAGTCCCTCACTTTGTTTT.

This sequence joins TRBV28 and TRBJ1-2; maybe TRBD1 (6 bases). V was cut by 9 bases and J by 1 base, with 18 bases left in between. The CDR3 has 15 residues. Germline V CDR1 and CDR2: MDHEN, SYDVKM. CDR3 nucleotide sequence: TGTGCCAGTGGGCAGGGGCTTGTCCATAACTATGGCTACACCTTC. Protein: CASGQGLVHNYGYTF.

This clonotype was seen a handful of times. The chain employs TRBV29-1 and TRBJ2-3, with unresolved D. This CDR3 region has 13 residues. V was pared by 6 bases and J by 2 bases, with 12 bases between. CDR1 and CDR2 from the germline V gene are SQVTM and ANQGSEA. This chain's CDR3 is CSVQVSATDTQYF. CDR3 nucleotides: TGCAGCGTGCAGGTCTCGGCCACAGATACGCAGTATTTT.

This chain uses TRBV7-9 with TRBJ1-6; D is unclear. V was pared by 5 bases and J by 9 bases, with 14 bases between. Germline CDR1 SEHNR, CDR2 FQNEAQ (reference sequence). The CDR3 is made up of 14 amino acids. CDR3 amino acids: CASSGRAETSPLHF. The CDR3 DNA sequence: TGTGCCAGCAGCGGCCGGGCCGAGACTTCACCCCTCCACTTT.

This clonotype was observed a handful of times. J is TRBJ1-2 and V is TRBV7-7; possibly TRBD1 for D (6 bases). This CDR3 is 16 amino acids long. Deletions cut 1 base from V and 2 bases from J, with 14 bases between. CDR1 is SSHAT and CDR2 is FNYEAQ in the germline V gene (reference sequence). CDR3 loop: CASSLGVRGANYGYTF. DNA of the CDR3: TGTGCCAGCAGCTTAGGCGTGCGGGGGGCAAACTATGGCTACACCTTC. Combining the CDR3 with reference TRBV7-7 and TRBJ1-2 gives the whole variable domain GAGVSQSPRYKVTKRGQDVTLRCDPISSHATLYWYQQALGQGPEFLTYFNYEAQPDKSGLPSDRFSAERPEGSISTLTIQRTEQRDSAMYRCASSLGVRGANYGYTFGSGTRLTVV.

The chain couples TRBV15 to TRBJ2-5, with 13 bases lining up with TRBD2. Germline-derived CDR1 and CDR2 are LNHNV and YYDKDF (reference sequence). The CDR3 loop spans 18 amino acids. V was pared by 3 bases and J by 1 base, with 8 bases of the junction left unmatched. The CDR3 DNA reads TGTGCCACCAGCAGGACTAGCGGGGGGCCCCTTTTCCAAGAGACCCAGTACTTC. It is translated as CATSRTSGGPLFQETQYF.

This clonotype was seen at least ten times. The chain carries TRBV6-5 and TRBJ2-7; 9 nucleotides line up with TRBD1. CDR1 is MNHEY, CDR2 SVGAGI, per germline. This CDR3 is 17 amino acids long. Trimming removed 2 bases from V and 2 bases from J; junction bases left unmatched: 10. The chain's CDR3 is CASSYAGQGKSAYEQYF. The CDR3 nucleotides are TGTGCCAGCAGTTACGCCGGACAGGGGAAGTCGGCCTACGAGCAGTACTTC.